These 32 T cell receptor beta chains were sequenced from one sample in a study of lymphopenia after photon versus proton radiotherapy. The table came from immunoSEQ multiplex PCR; TCRdb's copy has only in-frame clones and leaves some out. The sample includes more than 4,000 clones, roughly 71% seen only once; the top ten take about half. The sample here was peripheral blood, taken from a patient treated with proton-based radiotherapy. The receptors originated from a man older than 75 with esophageal cancer.

The V gene is TRBV7-2, the J gene TRBJ2-3; 12 bases fit TRBD2. From germline, CDR1 is SGHTA and CDR2 FQGNSA. The CDR3 is 16 residues long. V gave up 5 bases and J gave up 7 bases; unmatched junction bases: 10. CDR3 protein: CASSPSSGGVWNTQYF. DNA for the CDR3: TGTGCCAGCAGCCCATCTAGCGGGGGGGTGTGGAATACGCAGTATTTT. The complete variable domain, with remaining parts taken from reference TRBV7-2 and TRBJ2-3, reads GAGVSQSPSNKVTEKGKDVELRCDPISGHTALYWYRQSLGQGLEFLIYFQGNSAPDKSGLPSDRFSAERTGGSVSTLTIQRTQQEDSAVYLCASSPSSGGVWNTQYFGPGTRLTVL.

This chain links TRBV5-6 with TRBJ2-5, with 10 bases fitting TRBD2. CDR3 length: 14 amino acids. Trimming took 2 bases from V and 4 from J; bases not matched to a gene: 2. Germline V lookup: CDR1 SGHDT, CDR2 YYEEEE. The CDR3 DNA reads TGTGCCAGCAGCTTTTCTAGCGGGGGAGAGACCCAGTACTTC. This gives the protein CASSFSSGGETQYF.

The CDR3 protein is CASTMDGHPYEQYF. The CDR3 DNA follows: TGTGCCAGCACTATGGACGGTCATCCGTACGAGCAGTACTTC. The chain recombines TRBV6-5 with TRBJ2-7; D call uncertain. Deletions cut 7 bases from V and 4 bases from J, with 17 bases between. Germline lookup yields CDR1 MNHEY and CDR2 SVGAGI. There are 14 residues in the CDR3.

About this clone itself: The junction differs from germline at one of its ends, possibly a read error. The chain links TRBV9 to TRBJ2-3; 8 bases match TRBD2. The germline V gene encodes CDR1 SGDLS and CDR2 YYNGEE. The CDR3 length is 17 residues. In DNA, the CDR3 is TGCGCCAGCAGCGCCCCCGGGGGGGCGGGCTTAGCAGATACGCAGTATTTT. Protein product: CASSAPGGAGLADTQYF.

The gene calls are TRBV6-5 and TRBJ2-7, with D perhaps TRBD1 (6 bases). The CDR3 consists of 15 residues. CDR1 is MNHEY, CDR2 SVGAGI, per germline. Trimming left V 8 bases short and J 3 bases short, with 20 bases between. This CDR3 reads CASSKSGTKIYEQYF. The CDR3, as DNA: TGTGCCAGCTCAAAATCCGGGACAAAAATCTACGAGCAGTACTTC.

By frequency in the sample, this clone is medium-sized. The chain is built from TRBV28 and TRBJ1-2; 7 positions agree with TRBD1. J was trimmed by 3 bases and V by 5 bases; bases with no gene match: 9. Germline assignment: CDR1 MDHEN and CDR2 SYDVKM. The CDR3 extends over 15 amino acids. For the CDR3, the DNA is TGTGCCAGCAGTCCCGGACAGGTGGACCACTATGGCTACACCTTC. Residues: CASSPGQVDHYGYTF.

This chain connects TRBV11-2 to TRBJ2-3; D uncertain. The V and J ends lost 5 bases and 3 bases respectively, with 6 bases between them. The V gene's germline CDR1 is SGHAT and CDR2 FQNNGV. This CDR3 comprises 12 residues. The CDR3 DNA reads as TGTGCCAGCAGCCTGGGGACAGATACGCAGTATTTT. Protein sequence: CASSLGTDTQYF.

This clone came up a few times. The chain uses TRBV28 and TRBJ1-2, with D possibly matching TRBD1 (5 bases). Trimming took 6 bases from V and 2 from J, leaving 13 bases between them. Germline CDR1 is MDHEN and CDR2 is SYDVKM. This CDR3 contains 14 residues. The DNA for the CDR3 is TGTGCCAGCAGGACCGCGGGGGGGAACTATGGCTACACCTTC. Its protein is CASRTAGGNYGYTF.

This clone was counted a few times. V is TRBV27 and J is TRBJ2-3; 7 nucleotides line up with TRBD1. Germline trimming cut 6 bases from V and 4 bases from J; bases unmatched to any gene: 10. The germline V gene has CDR1 MNHEY and CDR2 SMNVEV (reference sequence). The CDR3 covers 15 residues. This CDR3 is CASRDDREEADTQYF. In nucleotides, the CDR3 is TGTGCCAGCAGGGACGACAGGGAAGAGGCAGATACGCAGTATTTT.

This clone is medium-sized (0.01 to 0.1%) in the sample. Other DNA variants within this sample encode the same CDR3. The CDR3 region is CASSARGGAGLADTQYF. As DNA, the CDR3 is TGTGCCAGCAGCGCGCGCGGGGGGGCGGGCTTAGCAGATACGCAGTATTTT. This chain uses TRBV9 with TRBJ2-3, with 9 bases that match TRBD2. The CDR3 is 17 residues long. Per the germline V gene, CDR1 is SGDLS and CDR2 is YYNGEE. The junction had 12 bases not matched to a gene; V was cut back by 3 bases and J by 4 bases.

This clone was seen more than once but under ten times. The V call is TRBV13, the J call TRBJ1-2, with D tentatively TRBD1 (5 bases). Germline values: CDR1 PRHDT, CDR2 FYEKMQ (reference sequence). The V gene lost 0 bases and the J gene lost 5 bases, with 10 bases spanning the gap. This CDR3 comprises 14 residues. CDR3 DNA: TGTGCCAGCAGCTTAGGCCAAAGGGGATATGGCTACACCTTC. As protein: CASSLGQRGYGYTF.

This clone was counted only a few times. The chain joins TRBV7-9 to TRBJ1-2; D is undetermined. V lost 5 bases, J lost 0 bases, and 16 bases lay in between. The CDR3 runs to 16 residues. Germline CDR1 and CDR2: SEHNR and FQNEAQ (reference sequence). Here the CDR3 DNA reads TGTGCCAGCAGCCCCCGGACCTTCCCTCCTAACTATGGCTACACCTTC. This sequence encodes CASSPRTFPPNYGYTF.

The chain recombines TRBV4-3 with TRBJ2-3; 11 bases agree with TRBD2. The J segment lost 5 bases and the V segment lost 4 bases, leaving 14 bases of the junction unmatched. The germline gives CDR1 LGHNA, CDR2 YSLEER. The CDR3 runs to 18 residues. This chain's CDR3 is CASSPRRSSGGPGDTQYF. The CDR3 bases are TGCGCCAGCAGCCCCCGTCGATCTAGCGGGGGGCCCGGAGATACGCAGTATTTT.

This clone was counted a few times. The chain joins TRBV6-6 to TRBJ2-7; 10 bases match TRBD2. V was pared by 7 bases and J by 5 bases, with 14 bases of the junction left unmatched. Germline CDR1 reads MNHNY; CDR2 reads SVGAGI (reference sequence). CDR3 length equals 16 residues. The CDR3 here is CASTISGRPGGHEQYF. CDR3 nucleotide sequence: TGTGCCAGCACCATTAGCGGGAGGCCAGGGGGGCACGAGCAGTACTTC.

The genes are TRBV11-3 and TRBJ1-1; D gene ambiguous. V lost 1 base and J 5 bases, leaving 8 bases between the germline ends. CDR1 is SGHNT and CDR2 is YENEEA in the germline V gene. The CDR3 is made up of 13 amino acids. The DNA for the CDR3 is TGTGCCAGCAGCTTAGGCCGGGAGACTGAAGCTTTCTTT. This codes for CASSLGRETEAFF. The whole variable domain, remainder taken from reference TRBV11-3 and TRBJ1-1, is EAGVVQSPRYKIIEKKQPVAFWCNPISGHNTLYWYLQNLGQGPELLIRYENEEAVDDSQLPKDRFSAERLKGVDSTLKIQPAELGDSAVYLCASSLGRETEAFFGQGTRLTVV.

This clone showed up just once. V usage is TRBV19 and J usage is TRBJ2-3; TRBD1 matches 11 bases. Per the germline V gene, CDR1 is LNHDA and CDR2 is SQIVND (reference sequence). J lost 4 bases, V lost 5 bases, and 5 bases had no gene match. The CDR3 loop spans 15 amino acids. CDR3 in amino acids: CASSARTGGADTQYF. In DNA form, the CDR3 reads TGTGCCAGTAGTGCCCGGACAGGGGGCGCAGATACGCAGTATTTT.

The chain links TRBV7-8 to TRBJ2-7; 10 nucleotides align to TRBD2. Germline V gives CDR1 SGHVS, CDR2 FQNEAQ. The CDR3 length is 18 residues. J lost 0 bases, V lost 2 bases, and 10 bases had no gene match. CDR3 sequence: CASSLQASGGASSYEQYF. The CDR3 DNA reads TGTGCCAGCAGCTTACAGGCTAGCGGGGGAGCAAGCTCCTACGAGCAGTACTTC.

CDR3 bases: TGTGCCAGTAGTATGTGGACTAGCGGGAGGGCCCCAATCCCTGGGGCCAACGTCCTGACTTTC. It yields the protein CASSMWTSGRAPIPGANVLTF. The chain has TRBV19 and TRBJ2-6; 15 nucleotides match TRBD2. The CDR3 spans 21 residues. CDR1 is LNHDA and CDR2 is SQIVND in the germline V gene (reference sequence). With V trimmed by 3 bases and J by 2 bases, 11 bases remained unmatched. Supplemented by reference TRBV19 and TRBJ2-6, the full variable domain reads DGGITQSPKYLFRKEGQNVTLSCEQNLNHDAMYWYRQDPGQGLRLIYYSQIVNDFQKGDIAEGYSVSREKKESFPLTVTSAQKNPTAFYLCASSMWTSGRAPIPGANVLTFGAGSRLTVL.

The rearrangement uses TRBV6-5 and TRBJ1-2; no reliable D call. Germline assignment: CDR1 MNHEY and CDR2 SVGAGI. The V end was cut by 2 bases, the J end by 4 bases, with 11 bases between. This CDR3 spans 14 amino acids. The CDR3 coding sequence is TGTGCCAGCAGTTACGGTCAGAGTCTCTATGGCTACACCTTC. Translating gives CASSYGQSLYGYTF.

This chain connects TRBV5-6 to TRBJ2-7; no clear D. Deletions cut 0 bases from V and 5 bases from J, with 9 bases between. This CDR3 region has 13 residues. Germline V gene sequence: CDR1 SGHDT, CDR2 YYEEEE. This CDR3 reads CASSLVQRNEQYF. The CDR3 DNA sequence: TGTGCCAGCAGCTTGGTACAGAGAAACGAGCAGTACTTC.

The chain recombines TRBV18 with TRBJ2-7; possibly TRBD1 for D (5 bases). This CDR3 is built from 13 residues. CDR1 and CDR2 from the germline V gene are KGHSH and LQKENI. Deletions cut 3 bases from V and 6 bases from J, with 12 bases between. The CDR3 DNA reads TGTGCCAGCTCACCCCTAGTAAGGGGCGAGCAGTACTTC. It encodes CASSPLVRGEQYF.

J is TRBJ2-1 and V is TRBV5-8; 9 nucleotides agree with TRBD2. The V and J ends lost 7 bases and 6 bases, in that order; junction bases with no gene match: 11. This CDR3 region has 15 residues. The germline gives CDR1 SGHTS, CDR2 YDEGEE. The CDR3 sequence: CASSAREGLGNEQFF. The CDR3 DNA is TGTGCCAGCTCGGCGCGGGAGGGCCTGGGCAATGAGCAGTTCTTC.

The V call is TRBV12-5, the J call TRBJ1-2; 7 positions match TRBD1. In germline, CDR1 is LGHNT, CDR2 FRNRAP. The CDR3 runs to 13 residues. With V trimmed by 6 bases and J by 5 bases, 6 bases remained unmatched. The CDR3 DNA sequence: TGTGCTAGTGGCCTAGGGACAGCTTATGGCTACACCTTC. Amino acid sequence: CASGLGTAYGYTF.

The CDR3 spells CASSFSSLSGNTIYF. As DNA, the CDR3 is TGTGCCAGCAGCTTTTCAAGCCTCTCTGGAAACACCATATATTTT. The chain uses TRBV11-3 and TRBJ1-3; the D is unclear. The germline gives CDR1 SGHNT, CDR2 YENEEA. Trimming pared 3 bases from V and 0 bases from J, leaving 9 bases between. The CDR3 is 15 amino acids.

This clone is labeled medium-sized (0.01 to 0.1%). This sequence joins TRBV27 and TRBJ1-4, with D maybe TRBD1 (5 bases). In germline, CDR1 is MNHEY, CDR2 SMNVEV (reference sequence). V was clipped by 10 bases and J by 7 bases, with 16 bases between them. The CDR3 spans 13 residues. The CDR3 DNA sequence: TGTGCCACCCCCTGCCAGGGTGGTGAAAAACTGTTTTTT. Translating it yields CATPCQGGEKLFF.

CDR3: CASSQVPGAAGRSSYEQYF. For the CDR3, the DNA is TGCGCCAGCAGCCAAGTCCCAGGGGCGGCGGGAAGGAGCTCCTACGAGCAGTACTTC. The chain has TRBV4-1 and TRBJ2-7; the D call may be TRBD1 or TRBD2 (6 bases each). This CDR3 region has 19 residues. Germline loops: CDR1 MGHRA, CDR2 YSYEKL. V shed 1 base and J shed 0 bases, with 22 bases lying between them.

The chain employs TRBV7-8 and TRBJ1-4; possibly TRBD1 for D (6 bases). Trimming cost V 6 bases and J 8 bases, with 19 bases left between them. Germline V CDR1 and CDR2: SGHVS, FQNEAQ. This CDR3 spans 15 amino acids. Here the CDR3 DNA reads TGTGCCAGCAGTTTCCACAGGGAGGGACGGGAAAAACTGTTTTTT. It encodes CASSFHREGREKLFF.

This chain connects TRBV11-2 to TRBJ2-2; D gene uncertain. CDR3 length: 14 residues. V lost 0 bases, J lost 6 bases, and 8 bases lay in between. Germline CDR1 and CDR2: SGHAT and FQNNGV. CDR3 loop: CASSLERTPGELFF. The CDR3 region has the DNA TGTGCCAGCAGCTTAGAAAGGACCCCCGGGGAGCTGTTTTTT.

The chain uses TRBV7-2 and TRBJ1-5, with D possibly TRBD1 on 6 matching bases. V was shortened by 6 bases and J by 1 base, with 10 bases between the two germline ends. CDR3 length: 14 amino acids. Looked up from germline, CDR1 is SGHTA and CDR2 is FQGNSA. The CDR3 protein is CASRTGSSNQPQHF. The CDR3 DNA follows: TGTGCCAGCAGAACAGGGTCGAGCAATCAGCCCCAGCATTTT.

There are a few counts of this clone. This sequence joins TRBV2 and TRBJ2-1; D is perhaps TRBD1 (6 bases). Trimming removed 6 bases from V and 4 bases from J, with 13 bases in between. Looked up from germline, CDR1 is SNHLY and CDR2 is FYNNEI. The CDR3 is 14 amino acids. The CDR3 DNA reads as TGTGCCAGCAGGGACGGGACAAGTTACAATGAGCAGTTCTTC. The encoded protein is CASRDGTSYNEQFF.

The gene calls are TRBV28 and TRBJ2-7; D is possibly TRBD1 (5 bases). From germline, CDR1 is MDHEN and CDR2 SYDVKM. The CDR3 consists of 13 residues. V was cut by 3 bases and J by 6 bases, with 12 bases left in between. CDR3 protein: CASSFGQGGEQYF. The CDR3 DNA reads TGTGCCAGCAGTTTTGGCCAGGGTGGCGAGCAGTACTTC.

This clone turned up a few times. V is TRBV9 and J is TRBJ2-3; 9 nucleotides agree with TRBD2. Germline loops: CDR1 SGDLS, CDR2 YYNGEE. This CDR3 has 16 amino acids. V gave up 4 bases and J gave up 4 bases; unmatched junction bases: 10. The CDR3 coding sequence is TGTGCCAGCAGCCCGATAGGGACTAGCTTCCCAGATACGCAGTATTTT. As protein: CASSPIGTSFPDTQYF.